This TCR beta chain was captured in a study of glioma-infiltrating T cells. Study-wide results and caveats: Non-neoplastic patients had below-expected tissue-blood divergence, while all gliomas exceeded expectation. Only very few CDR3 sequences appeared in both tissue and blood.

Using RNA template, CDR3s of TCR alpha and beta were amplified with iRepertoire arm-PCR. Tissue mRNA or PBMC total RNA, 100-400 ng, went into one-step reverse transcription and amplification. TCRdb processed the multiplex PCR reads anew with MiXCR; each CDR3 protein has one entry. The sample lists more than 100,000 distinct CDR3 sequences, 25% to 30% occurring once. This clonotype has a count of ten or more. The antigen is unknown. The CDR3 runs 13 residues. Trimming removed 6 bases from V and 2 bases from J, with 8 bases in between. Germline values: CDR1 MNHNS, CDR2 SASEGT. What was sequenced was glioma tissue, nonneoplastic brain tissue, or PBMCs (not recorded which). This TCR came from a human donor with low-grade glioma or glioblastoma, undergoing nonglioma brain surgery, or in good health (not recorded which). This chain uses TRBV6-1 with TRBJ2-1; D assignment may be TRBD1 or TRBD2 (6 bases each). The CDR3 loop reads CASRGGTYNEQFF. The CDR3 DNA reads TGTGCCAGCAGGGGGGGCACCTACAATGAGCAGTTCTTC.